This TCR beta chain was sequenced for a study of shared clonotypes between healthy human individuals. TCRdb's table, derived via immunoSEQ multiplex PCR, lists solely in-frame clones and lacks some. This table has 150,000 to 200,000 clones, approximately 92% appearing once. There are 15 residues in the CDR3. Per germline, CDR1 SGHTA and CDR2 FQGNSA. Specimen: naive CD4+ T cells sorted from blood. Subset denoted: CD45RA+ positively selected. This sequence originates from a woman aged 30 to 39 in good health. The chain links TRBV7-2 to TRBJ2-5, with a possible D match to TRBD2 (6 bases). The end of the DNA aligns better with TRBJ2-7, so the J call may be wrong. CDR3 DNA sequence: TGTGCCAGCAGCTTAAGGGCCGGGGAGGCCTACGAGCAGTACTTC. Its translation is CASSLRAGEAYEQYF.